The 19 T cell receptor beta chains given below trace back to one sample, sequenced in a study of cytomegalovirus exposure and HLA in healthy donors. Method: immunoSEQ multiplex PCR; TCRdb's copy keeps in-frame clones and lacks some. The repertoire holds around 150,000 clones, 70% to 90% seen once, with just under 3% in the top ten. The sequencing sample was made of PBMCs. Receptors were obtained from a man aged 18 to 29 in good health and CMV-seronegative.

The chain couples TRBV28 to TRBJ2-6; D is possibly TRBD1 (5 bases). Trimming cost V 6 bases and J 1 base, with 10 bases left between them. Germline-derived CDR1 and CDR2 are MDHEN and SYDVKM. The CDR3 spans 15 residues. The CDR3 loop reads CASSLGASGANVLTF. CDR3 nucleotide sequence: TGTGCCAGCAGCTTAGGGGCGTCTGGGGCCAACGTCCTGACTTTC. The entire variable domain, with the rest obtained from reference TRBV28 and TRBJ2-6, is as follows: DVKVTQSSRYLVKRTGEKVFLECVQDMDHENMFWYRQDPGLGLRLIYFSYDVKMKEKGDIPEGYSVSREKKERFSLILESASTNQTSMYLCASSLGASGANVLTFGAGSRLTVL.

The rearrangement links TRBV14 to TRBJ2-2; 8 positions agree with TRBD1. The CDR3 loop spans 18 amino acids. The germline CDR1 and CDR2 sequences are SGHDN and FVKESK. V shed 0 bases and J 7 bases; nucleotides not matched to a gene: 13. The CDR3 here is CASSQDRWVQGANGELFF. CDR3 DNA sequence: TGTGCCAGCAGCCAAGATCGGTGGGTCCAGGGGGCGAACGGGGAGCTGTTTTTT. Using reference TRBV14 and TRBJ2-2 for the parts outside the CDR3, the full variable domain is EAGVTQFPSHSVIEKGQTVTLRCDPISGHDNLYWYRRVMGKEIKFLLHFVKESKQDESGMPNNRFLAERTGGTYSTLKVQPAELEDSGVYFCASSQDRWVQGANGELFFGEGSRLTVL.

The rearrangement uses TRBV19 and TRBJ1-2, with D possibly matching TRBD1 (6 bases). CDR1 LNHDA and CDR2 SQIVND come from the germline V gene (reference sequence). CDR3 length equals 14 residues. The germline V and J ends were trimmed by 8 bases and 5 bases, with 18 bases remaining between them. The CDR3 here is CASQGLSGSYGYTF. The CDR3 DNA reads TGTGCCAGTCAGGGGCTTTCGGGGTCTTATGGCTACACCTTC.

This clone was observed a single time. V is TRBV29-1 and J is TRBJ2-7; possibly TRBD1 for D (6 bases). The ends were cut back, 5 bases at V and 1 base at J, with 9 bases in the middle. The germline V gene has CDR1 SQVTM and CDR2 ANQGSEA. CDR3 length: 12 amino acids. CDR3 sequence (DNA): TGCAGCGTTCCACAGGGATCCTACGAGCAGTACTTC. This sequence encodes CSVPQGSYEQYF.

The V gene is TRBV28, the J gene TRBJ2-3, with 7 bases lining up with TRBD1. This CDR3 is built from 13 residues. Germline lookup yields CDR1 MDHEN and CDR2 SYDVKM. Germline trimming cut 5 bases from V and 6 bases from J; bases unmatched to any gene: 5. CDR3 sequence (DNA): TGTGCCAGCAGTCGAACAGGGGCCGATACGCAGTATTTT. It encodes CASSRTGADTQYF. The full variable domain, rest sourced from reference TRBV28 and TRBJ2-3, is DVKVTQSSRYLVKRTGEKVFLECVQDMDHENMFWYRQDPGLGLRLIYFSYDVKMKEKGDIPEGYSVSREKKERFSLILESASTNQTSMYLCASSRTGADTQYFGPGTRLTVL.

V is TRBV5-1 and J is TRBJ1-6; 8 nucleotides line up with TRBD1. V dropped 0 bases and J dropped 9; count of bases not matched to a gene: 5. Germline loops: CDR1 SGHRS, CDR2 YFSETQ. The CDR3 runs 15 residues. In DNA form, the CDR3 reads TGCGCCAGCAGCTTGGGCACAGGGGGTACTTCACCCCTCCACTTT. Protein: CASSLGTGGTSPLHF.

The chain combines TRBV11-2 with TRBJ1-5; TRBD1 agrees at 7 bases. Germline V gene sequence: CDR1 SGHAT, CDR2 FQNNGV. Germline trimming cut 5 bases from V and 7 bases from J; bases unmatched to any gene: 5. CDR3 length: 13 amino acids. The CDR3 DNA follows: TGTGCCAGCAGCCCAGACAGGGAACAGCCCCAGCATTTT. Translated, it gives CASSPDREQPQHF.

CDR3 nucleotide sequence: TGCGCCAGCAGCTCGGGACAGTTCACTGAAGCTTTCTTT. Residues: CASSSGQFTEAFF. The chain couples TRBV5-1 to TRBJ1-1; 7 nucleotides align to TRBD1. CDR1 is SGHRS and CDR2 is YFSETQ in the germline V gene. The CDR3 has 13 residues. J was trimmed by 4 bases and V by 3 bases; bases with no gene match: 3.

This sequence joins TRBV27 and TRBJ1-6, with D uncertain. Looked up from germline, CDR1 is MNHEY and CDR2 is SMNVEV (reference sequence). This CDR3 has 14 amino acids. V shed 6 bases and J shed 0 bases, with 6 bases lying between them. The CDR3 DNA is TGTGCCAGCAGCTTCAGCTCCTATAATTCACCCCTCCACTTT. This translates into CASSFSSYNSPLHF.

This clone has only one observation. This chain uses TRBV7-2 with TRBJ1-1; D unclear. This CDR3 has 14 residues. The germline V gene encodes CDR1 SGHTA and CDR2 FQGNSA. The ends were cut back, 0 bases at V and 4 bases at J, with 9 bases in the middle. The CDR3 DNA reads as TGTGCCAGCAGCTTAGCCCGGGGAATCACTGAAGCTTTCTTT. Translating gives CASSLARGITEAFF.

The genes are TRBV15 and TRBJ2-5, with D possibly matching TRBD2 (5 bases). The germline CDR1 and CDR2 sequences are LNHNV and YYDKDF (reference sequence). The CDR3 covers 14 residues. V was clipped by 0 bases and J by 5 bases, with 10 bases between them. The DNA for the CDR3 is TGTGCCACCAGCAGAGAGAACCCGGGGGAGACCCAGTACTTC. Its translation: CATSRENPGETQYF.

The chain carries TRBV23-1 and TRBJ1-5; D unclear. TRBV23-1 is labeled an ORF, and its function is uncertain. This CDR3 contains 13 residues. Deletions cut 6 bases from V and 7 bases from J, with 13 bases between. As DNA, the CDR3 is TGCGCCAGCAGCTATGTAATCGGGCAGCCCCAGCATTTT. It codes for CASSYVIGQPQHF.

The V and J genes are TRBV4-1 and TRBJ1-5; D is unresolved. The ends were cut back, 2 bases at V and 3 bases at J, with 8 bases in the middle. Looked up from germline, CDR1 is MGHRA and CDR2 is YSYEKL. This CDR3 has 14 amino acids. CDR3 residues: CASSQRSDNQPQHF. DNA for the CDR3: TGCGCCAGCAGCCAAAGAAGCGACAATCAGCCCCAGCATTTT.

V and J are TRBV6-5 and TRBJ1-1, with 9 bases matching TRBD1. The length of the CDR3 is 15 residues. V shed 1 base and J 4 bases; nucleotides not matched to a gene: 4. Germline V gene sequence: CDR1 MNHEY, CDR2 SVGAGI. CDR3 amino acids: CASSYWTGATTEAFF. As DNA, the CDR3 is TGTGCCAGCAGTTACTGGACAGGGGCGACCACTGAAGCTTTCTTT.

As DNA, the CDR3 is TGTGCCAGCACCCTCAGGGAACAAAACACCATATATTTT. Its protein product is CASTLREQNTIYF. The rearrangement uses TRBV28 and TRBJ1-3; weak D call: TRBD1 (5 bases). Trimming took 7 bases from V and 6 from J, leaving 13 bases between them. The CDR3 is 13 amino acids. The germline gives CDR1 MDHEN, CDR2 SYDVKM.

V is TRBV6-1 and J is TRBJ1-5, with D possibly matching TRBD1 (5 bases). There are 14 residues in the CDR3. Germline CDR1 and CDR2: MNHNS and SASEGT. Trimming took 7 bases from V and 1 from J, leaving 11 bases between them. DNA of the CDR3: TGTGCCAGCACTGGGACTACGAGCAATCAGCCCCAGCATTTT. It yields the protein CASTGTTSNQPQHF.

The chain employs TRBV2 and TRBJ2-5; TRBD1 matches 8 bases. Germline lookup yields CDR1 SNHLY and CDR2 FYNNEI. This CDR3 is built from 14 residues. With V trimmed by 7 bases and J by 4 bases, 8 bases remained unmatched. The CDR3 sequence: CASNRRTGRETQYF. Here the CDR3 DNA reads TGTGCCAGCAATCGGAGGACAGGGCGAGAGACCCAGTACTTC.

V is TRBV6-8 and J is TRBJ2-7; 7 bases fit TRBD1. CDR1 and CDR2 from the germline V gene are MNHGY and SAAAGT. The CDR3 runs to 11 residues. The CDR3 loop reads CANAGTVDLNV. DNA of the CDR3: TGTGCCAACGCCGGGACAGTCGATTTAAACGTC.

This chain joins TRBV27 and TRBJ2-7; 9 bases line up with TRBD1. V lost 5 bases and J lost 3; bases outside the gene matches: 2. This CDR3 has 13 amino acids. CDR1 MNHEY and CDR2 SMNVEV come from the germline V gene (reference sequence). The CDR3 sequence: CASSKGQGYEQYF. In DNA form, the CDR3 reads TGTGCCAGCAGTAAGGGACAGGGCTACGAGCAGTACTTC.